This T cell receptor beta chain was obtained from a study of blood T cell repertoires in COVID-19 (dated by TCRdb to about 2020). Regarding the study in general: Collaborator samples came from the United States, Italy and Spain and covered acute and convalescent phases of COVID-19. The material from the prospective study consisted of cDNA or gDNA derived from T cells, B-cell-depleted T cells, or PBMCs. Subjects who had been exposed to COVID-19, were actively infected with it, or had recovered from it provided the deeply sampled blood TCRbeta repertoires that made up the dataset. The repertoires were released in a freely available public database intended as a resource for research on the immune response to SARS-CoV-2. The samples were drawn from two sources: the first 160 participants of the ongoing ImmuneRACE study, and fewer than 1,500 subjects contributed by 6 global collaborators. A de-identified subject ID, COVID-19 status, age in years and sex were almost always included in the sample metadata. Where available, HLA class I and class II types were taken from metadata supplied by the sample provider and were not determined by assay-based typing.

Whole blood was collected in K2EDTA tubes by collaborating institutions according to the institutions' own protocols. For TCRbeta analysis, collaborator samples were shipped as frozen whole blood, as isolated PBMCs, or as DNA extracted from either sample type. The immunoSEQ Assay, a bias-controlled multiplex PCR, was used to amplify TCRbeta CDR3 regions from genomic DNA. The published analysis was carried out like this. Within the assay, amplification of reference gene primers was used to estimate how many nucleated cells each sample contained. Sequence reads were collapsed and filtered to measure the absolute abundance of every unique TCRbeta CDR3 rearrangement. For each sample, productive Simpson clonality was calculated by taking the square root of Simpson's diversity index across productive rearrangements. The table comes from immuneACCESS by way of TCRdb, which keeps in-frame sequences with V and J called. Part of the clones is missing from these tables; in studies checked, under half for an unresolved V gene and the rest for unknown reasons. Clone size and the V and J calls come from that table; the DNA yielded D and trimming. The sample table records some 150,000 clones; about 88% of these occur just once. The ten biggest clones cover 2.6% of the sample.

CDR3 length: 14 amino acids, cysteine to phenylalanine. The CDR3 DNA has 42 bases and is translated from base 1. CDR1 and CDR2 (SGHVS, FQNEAQ) derive from the germline V gene. V is pared back by 3 bases and J by 2 bases, with 9 bases lying between the germline termini. Comment on this clone: The antigen it recognizes is unknown. Base-call qualities are not available, and no considerably larger clone is one nucleotide away.

Overall study outcomes, separate from this receptor: The amount of clinical and demographic metadata varied by source and participant and was provided uncurated.

The rearranged segments are TRBV7-8 and TRBJ2-3; the D segment cannot be called with confidence. This sequence originates from a human donor with acute or convalescent COVID-19. The donor label of this sample is uncertain. The sample was peripheral blood. The nucleotide sequence is given as TGTGCCAGCAGCTTCGACGAGGCCACAGATACGCAGTATTTT. Its translation reads: CASSFDEATDTQYF.